The clone carrying this T cell receptor (beta chain) was seen a handful of times. What it binds is unknown. This sample was taken from a study of T cell repertoires in cytomegalovirus infection. Study-level background: Indications came from public TCR beta signatures; they pointed to CMV infection and to a matching HLA type. General observations from the study: People with CMV and the relevant HLA were identified by cumulative public TCR beta family frequency. The ex vivo response was dominated by HLA-C-restricted CMV-specific TCR beta clonotypes.

Germline V lookup: CDR1 SGHKS, CDR2 YYEKEE (reference sequence). Trimming removed 2 bases from V and 3 bases from J; junction bases left unmatched: 7. There are 16 residues in the CDR3. TCRdb used MiXCR to reprocess the reads, holding one entry per CDR3 protein. The sample consists of about 190,000 distinct CDR3 sequences, roughly 28% of them appearing once. Sequenced sample: PBMCs. The rearrangement links TRBV5-5 to TRBJ2-2, with 7 bases aligning to TRBD1. The sequence was collected from a human donor in good health (CMV status not recorded). Some clones in this sample may be carry-over from other donors' samples. CDR3 DNA: TGTGCCAGCAGCTTAAGACAGGGCACAGACACCGGGGAGCTGTTTTTT. Amino acids: CASSLRQGTDTGELFF.